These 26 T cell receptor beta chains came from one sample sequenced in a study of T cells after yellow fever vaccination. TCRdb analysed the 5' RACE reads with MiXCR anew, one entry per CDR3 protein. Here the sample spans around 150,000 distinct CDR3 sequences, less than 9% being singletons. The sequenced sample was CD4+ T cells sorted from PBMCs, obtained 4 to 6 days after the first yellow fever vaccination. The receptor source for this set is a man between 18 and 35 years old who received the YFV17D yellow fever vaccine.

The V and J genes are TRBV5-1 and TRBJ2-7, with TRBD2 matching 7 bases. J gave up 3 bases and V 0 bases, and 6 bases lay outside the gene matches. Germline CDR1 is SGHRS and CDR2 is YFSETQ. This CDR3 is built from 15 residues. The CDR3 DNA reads TGCGCCAGCAGCTTGGAGGTCGGGGGGATCTACGAGCAGTACTTC. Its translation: CASSLEVGGIYEQYF.

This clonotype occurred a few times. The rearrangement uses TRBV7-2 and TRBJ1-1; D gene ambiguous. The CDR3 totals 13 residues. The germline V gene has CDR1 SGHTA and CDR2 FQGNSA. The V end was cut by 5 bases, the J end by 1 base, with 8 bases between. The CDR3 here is CASSPDKNTEAFF. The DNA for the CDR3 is TGTGCCAGCAGCCCAGACAAGAACACTGAAGCTTTCTTT.

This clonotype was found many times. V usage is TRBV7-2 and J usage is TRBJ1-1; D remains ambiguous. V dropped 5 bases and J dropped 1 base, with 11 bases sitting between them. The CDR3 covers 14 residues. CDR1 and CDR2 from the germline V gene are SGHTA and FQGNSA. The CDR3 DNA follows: TGTGCCAGCAGCCAATCCCGTTGGAACACTGAAGCTTTCTTT. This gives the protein CASSQSRWNTEAFF.

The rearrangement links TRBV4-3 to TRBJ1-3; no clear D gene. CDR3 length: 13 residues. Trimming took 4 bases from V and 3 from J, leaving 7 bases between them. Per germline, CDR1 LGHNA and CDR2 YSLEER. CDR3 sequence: CASSRFDGNTIYF. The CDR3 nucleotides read TGCGCCAGCAGCCGATTCGATGGAAACACCATATATTTT.

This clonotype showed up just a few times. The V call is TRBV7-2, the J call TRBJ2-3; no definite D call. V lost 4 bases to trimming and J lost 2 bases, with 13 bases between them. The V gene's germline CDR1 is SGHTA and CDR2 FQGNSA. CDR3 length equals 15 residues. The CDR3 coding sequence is TGTGCCAGCAGCTACCTCGTCAGCAACACAGATACGCAGTATTTT. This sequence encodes CASSYLVSNTDTQYF.

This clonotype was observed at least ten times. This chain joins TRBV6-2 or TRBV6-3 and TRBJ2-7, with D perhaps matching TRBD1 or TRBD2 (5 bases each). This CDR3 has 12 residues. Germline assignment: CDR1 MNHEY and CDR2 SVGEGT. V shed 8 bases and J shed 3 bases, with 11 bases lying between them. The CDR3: CASGGLYYEQYF. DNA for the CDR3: TGTGCCAGCGGGGGTCTTTACTACGAGCAGTACTTC.

The CDR3 nucleotides are TGTGCCTGGAGTGTAGGCAGAACCTACGAGCAGTACTTC. This encodes CAWSVGRTYEQYF. The chain uses TRBV30 and TRBJ2-7; D unclear. Per the germline V gene, CDR1 is GTSNPN and CDR2 is SVGIG (reference sequence). The CDR3 spans 13 residues. Deletions cut 0 bases from V and 2 bases from J, with 8 bases between.

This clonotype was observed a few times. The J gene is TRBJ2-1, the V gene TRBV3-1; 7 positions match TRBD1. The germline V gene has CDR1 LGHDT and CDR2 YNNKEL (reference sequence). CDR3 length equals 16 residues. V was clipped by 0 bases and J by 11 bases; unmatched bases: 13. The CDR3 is CASSQDEGGRHPKQFF. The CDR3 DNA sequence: TGTGCCAGCAGCCAAGATGAAGGGGGCCGCCATCCTAAGCAGTTCTTC.

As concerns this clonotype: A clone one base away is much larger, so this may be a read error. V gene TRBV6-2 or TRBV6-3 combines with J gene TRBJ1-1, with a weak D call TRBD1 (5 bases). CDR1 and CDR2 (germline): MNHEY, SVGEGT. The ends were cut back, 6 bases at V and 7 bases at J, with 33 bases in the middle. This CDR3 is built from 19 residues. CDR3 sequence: CASRRRPALMVGRDGEAFF. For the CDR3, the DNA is TGTGCCAGCAGACGGAGGCCAGCACTCATGGTAGGACGGGACGGTGAAGCTTTCTTT.

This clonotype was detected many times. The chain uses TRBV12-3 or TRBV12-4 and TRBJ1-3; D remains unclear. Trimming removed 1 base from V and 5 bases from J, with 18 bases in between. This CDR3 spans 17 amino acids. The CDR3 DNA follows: TGTGCCAGCAGTTTAGTCTCCGGTGGCGGCTACCGAAACACCATATATTTT. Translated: CASSLVSGGGYRNTIYF.

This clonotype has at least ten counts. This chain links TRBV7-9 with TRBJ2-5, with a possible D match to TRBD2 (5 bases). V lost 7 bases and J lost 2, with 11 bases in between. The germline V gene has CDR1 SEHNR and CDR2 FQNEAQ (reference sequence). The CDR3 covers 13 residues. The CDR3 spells CASTRGRQETQYF. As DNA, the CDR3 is TGTGCCAGCACCCGAGGGAGACAAGAGACCCAGTACTTC.

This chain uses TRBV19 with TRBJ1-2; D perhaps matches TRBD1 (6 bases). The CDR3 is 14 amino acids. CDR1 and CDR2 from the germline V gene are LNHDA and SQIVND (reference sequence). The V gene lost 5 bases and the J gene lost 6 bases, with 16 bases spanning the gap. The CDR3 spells CASSPPGHRDGYTF. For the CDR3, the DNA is TGTGCCAGTAGTCCTCCGGGACATAGGGATGGCTACACCTTC.

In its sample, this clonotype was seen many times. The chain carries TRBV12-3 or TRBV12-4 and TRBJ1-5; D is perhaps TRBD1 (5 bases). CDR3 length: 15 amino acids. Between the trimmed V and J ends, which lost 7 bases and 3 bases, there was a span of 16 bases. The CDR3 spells CASNSQGSSNQPQHF. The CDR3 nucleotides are TGTGCCAGCAATTCTCAGGGCAGTTCCAATCAGCCCCAGCATTTT.

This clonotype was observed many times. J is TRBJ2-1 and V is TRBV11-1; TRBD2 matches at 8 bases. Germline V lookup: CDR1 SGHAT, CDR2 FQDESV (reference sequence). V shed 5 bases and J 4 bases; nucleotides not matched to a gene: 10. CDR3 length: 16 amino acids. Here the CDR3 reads CASSLGQRGPYNEQFF. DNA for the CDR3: TGTGCCAGCAGCCTGGGCCAGCGGGGGCCTTACAATGAGCAGTTCTTC.

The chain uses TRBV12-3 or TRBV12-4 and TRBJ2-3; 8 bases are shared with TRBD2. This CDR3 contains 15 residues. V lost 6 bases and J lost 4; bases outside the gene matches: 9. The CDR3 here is CASSPRGALSDTQYF. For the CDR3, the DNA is TGTGCCAGCAGCCCGCGGGGGGCCCTCTCAGATACGCAGTATTTT.

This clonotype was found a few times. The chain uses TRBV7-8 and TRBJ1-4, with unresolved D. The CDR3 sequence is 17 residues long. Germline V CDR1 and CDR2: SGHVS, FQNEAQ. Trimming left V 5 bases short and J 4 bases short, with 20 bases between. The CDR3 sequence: CASSLAPLRDSNEKLFF. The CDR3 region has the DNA TGTGCCAGCAGCCTCGCCCCACTCCGGGATAGTAATGAAAAACTGTTTTTT.

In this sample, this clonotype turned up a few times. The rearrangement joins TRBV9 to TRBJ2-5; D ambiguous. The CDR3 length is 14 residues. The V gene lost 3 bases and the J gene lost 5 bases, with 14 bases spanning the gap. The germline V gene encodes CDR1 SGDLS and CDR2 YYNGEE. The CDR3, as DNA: TGTGCCAGCAGCGGCCCGACCCTTAGGGAGACCCAGTACTTC. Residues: CASSGPTLRETQYF. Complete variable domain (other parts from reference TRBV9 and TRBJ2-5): DSGVTQTPKHLITATGQRVTLRCSPRSGDLSVYWYQQSLDQGLQFLIQYYNGEERAKGNILERFSAQQFPDLHSELNLSSLELGDSALYFCASSGPTLRETQYFGPGTRLLVL.

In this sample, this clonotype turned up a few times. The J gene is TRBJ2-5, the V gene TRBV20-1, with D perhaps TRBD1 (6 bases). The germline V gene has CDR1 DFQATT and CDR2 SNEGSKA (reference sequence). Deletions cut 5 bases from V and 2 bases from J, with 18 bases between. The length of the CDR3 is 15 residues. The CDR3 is CSAANPIQGQETQYF. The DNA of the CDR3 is TGCAGTGCTGCCAACCCTATACAGGGTCAAGAGACCCAGTACTTC.

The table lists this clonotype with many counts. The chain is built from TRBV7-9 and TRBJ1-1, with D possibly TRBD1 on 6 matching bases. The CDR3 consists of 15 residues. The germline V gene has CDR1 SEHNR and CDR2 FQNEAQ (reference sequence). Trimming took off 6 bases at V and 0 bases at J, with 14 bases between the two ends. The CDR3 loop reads CASSTGTGMNTEAFF. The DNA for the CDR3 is TGTGCCAGCAGTACAGGGACGGGGATGAACACTGAAGCTTTCTTT.

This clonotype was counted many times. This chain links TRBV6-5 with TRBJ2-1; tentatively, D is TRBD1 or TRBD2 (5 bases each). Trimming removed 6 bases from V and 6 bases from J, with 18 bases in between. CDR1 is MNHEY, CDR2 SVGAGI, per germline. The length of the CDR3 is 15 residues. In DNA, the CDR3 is TGTGCCAGCAGCCGACGTTTCGGGGCGGGCAATGAGCAGTTCTTC. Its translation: CASSRRFGAGNEQFF.

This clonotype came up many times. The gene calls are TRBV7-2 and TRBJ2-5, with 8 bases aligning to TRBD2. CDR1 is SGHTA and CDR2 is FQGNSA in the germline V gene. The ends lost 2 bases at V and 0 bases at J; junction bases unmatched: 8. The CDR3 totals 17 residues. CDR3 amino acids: CASSLNSPSGYQETQYF. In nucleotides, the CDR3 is TGTGCCAGCAGCTTAAATTCCCCTAGCGGGTACCAAGAGACCCAGTACTTC.

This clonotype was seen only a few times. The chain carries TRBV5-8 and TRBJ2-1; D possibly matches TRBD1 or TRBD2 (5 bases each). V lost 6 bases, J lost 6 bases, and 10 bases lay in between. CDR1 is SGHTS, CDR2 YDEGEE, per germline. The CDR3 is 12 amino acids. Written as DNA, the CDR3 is TGTGCCAGCAACCGGGACCCCAATGAGCAGTTCTTC. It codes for CASNRDPNEQFF.

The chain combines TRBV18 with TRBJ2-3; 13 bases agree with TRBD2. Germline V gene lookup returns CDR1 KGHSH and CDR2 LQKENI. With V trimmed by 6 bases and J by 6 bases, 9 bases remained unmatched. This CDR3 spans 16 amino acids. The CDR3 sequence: CASSPGTSGVADTQYF. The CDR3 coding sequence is TGTGCCAGCTCCCCCGGGACTAGCGGGGTTGCGGATACGCAGTATTTT.

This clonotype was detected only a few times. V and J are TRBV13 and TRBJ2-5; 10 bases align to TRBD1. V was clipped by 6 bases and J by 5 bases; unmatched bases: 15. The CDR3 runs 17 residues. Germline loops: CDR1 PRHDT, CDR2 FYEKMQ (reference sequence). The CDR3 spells CASSEFLGTGVVETQYF. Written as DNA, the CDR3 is TGTGCCAGCAGTGAATTTCTCGGGACAGGGGTAGTGGAGACCCAGTACTTC.

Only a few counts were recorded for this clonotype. The CDR3 here is CASSLGDAYEQYV. Here the CDR3 DNA reads TGCGCCAGCAGCTTGGGAGACGCCTACGAGCAGTACGTC. V gene TRBV5-1 combines with J gene TRBJ2-7, with D unclear. With 0 bases removed from V and 2 bases from J, the gap between germline ends came to 6 bases. This CDR3 region has 13 residues. Germline V lookup: CDR1 SGHRS, CDR2 YFSETQ.

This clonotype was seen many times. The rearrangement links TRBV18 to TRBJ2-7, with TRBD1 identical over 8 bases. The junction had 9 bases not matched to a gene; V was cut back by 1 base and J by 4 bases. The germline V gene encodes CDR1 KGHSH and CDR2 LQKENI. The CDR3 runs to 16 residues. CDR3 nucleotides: TGTGCCAGCTCACCACGGTTGGCAGGGGGCGCGTACGAGCAGTACTTC. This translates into CASSPRLAGGAYEQYF.